The 32 T cell receptor beta chains presented below share a single source sample, sequenced in a study of response to subunit inactivated influenza vaccine. TCRdb independently ran MiXCR on the RT-PCR reads; one entry per CDR3 protein. Among about 700,000 distinct CDR3 sequences listed, around 13% were seen once. The material was PBMCs from blood, obtained less than 15 days before vaccination. Receptors originate from a man aged 45-60 years who received an inactivated influenza vaccine.

This clonotype was recorded at least ten times. The chain carries TRBV4-3 and TRBJ2-4; no firm D call. V was trimmed by 0 bases and J by 1 base, leaving 22 bases between them. This CDR3 region has 20 residues. Germline assignment: CDR1 LGHNA and CDR2 YSLEER. The CDR3 loop is CASSQDRPLNGFSAKNIQYF. CDR3 sequence (DNA): TGCGCCAGCAGCCAAGATCGGCCACTGAATGGGTTTTCGGCCAAAAACATTCAGTACTTC.

The chain couples TRBV20-1 to TRBJ2-5; TRBD2 aligns across 9 bases. The CDR3 totals 11 residues. With 6 bases clipped from V and 5 bases from J, the junction kept 1 base outside the gene matches. Germline CDR1 reads DFQATT; CDR2 reads SNEGSKA (reference sequence). The chain's CDR3 is CSAAGGETQYF. In DNA, the CDR3 is TGCAGTGCCGCGGGGGGGGAGACCCAGTACTTC.

This clonotype has at least ten counts. The chain links TRBV10-3 to TRBJ1-1, with no clear D. The CDR3 is 14 residues long. V lost 0 bases and J 5 bases, leaving 10 bases between the germline ends. Germline loops: CDR1 ENHRY, CDR2 SYGVKD. The CDR3 DNA is TGTGCCATCAGTGAGTCTGGGGAATGGACTGAAGCTTTCTTT. Its protein is CAISESGEWTEAFF.

The J gene is TRBJ1-4, the V gene TRBV7-9, with D tentatively TRBD1 (5 bases). Germline-derived CDR1 and CDR2 are SEHNR and FQNEAQ (reference sequence). Trimming took 5 bases from V and 8 from J, leaving 21 bases between them. This CDR3 has 16 amino acids. The CDR3 loop reads CASSRMFQSRGEKLFF. The CDR3 coding sequence is TGTGCCAGCAGCCGAATGTTTCAAAGCCGGGGCGAAAAACTGTTTTTT.

The chain has TRBV20-1 and TRBJ2-7; D remains ambiguous. The CDR3 is 11 amino acids. V was pared by 0 bases and J by 10 bases, with 10 bases between. In germline, CDR1 is DFQATT, CDR2 SNEGSKA (reference sequence). The CDR3 bases are TGCAGTGCTAGAGATAGAGCCGAACAGTACTTC. This gives the protein CSARDRAEQYF.

The rearrangement joins TRBV7-9 to TRBJ2-3; TRBD2 aligns across 9 bases. Germline V CDR1 and CDR2: SEHNR, FQNEAQ (reference sequence). CDR3 length equals 16 residues. Trimming at V came to 6 bases and at J to 0 bases, leaving 7 bases not matched to a gene. The DNA of the CDR3 is TGTGCCAGCAGACCGAGTAGCGGGAGAAGCACAGATACGCAGTATTTT. Encoded protein: CASRPSSGRSTDTQYF.

This clonotype was seen ten or more times. The chain has TRBV29-1 and TRBJ2-5; D is undetermined. The V gene lost 6 bases and the J gene lost 0 bases, with 8 bases spanning the gap. This CDR3 spans 12 amino acids. Germline loops: CDR1 SQVTM, CDR2 ANQGSEA. CDR3 loop: CSVSHNQETQYF. The CDR3 coding sequence is TGCAGCGTGTCCCACAACCAAGAGACCCAGTACTTC.

This clonotype was observed a handful of times. The genes are TRBV5-1 and TRBJ2-1; a weak D match, TRBD1 (5 bases). The CDR3 is 14 amino acids. V lost 0 bases and J 2 bases, leaving 6 bases between the germline ends. The V gene's germline CDR1 is SGHRS and CDR2 YFSETQ. The CDR3 sequence is CASSLGQPYNEQFF. The CDR3 DNA reads TGCGCCAGCAGCTTGGGACAGCCCTACAATGAGCAGTTCTTC.

In its sample, this clonotype was seen a few times. This chain uses TRBV7-2 with TRBJ2-2; TRBD1 agrees at 8 bases. The CDR3 sequence is 15 residues long. The V gene's germline CDR1 is SGHTA and CDR2 FQGNSA. The junction had 6 bases not matched to a gene; V was cut back by 5 bases and J by 4 bases. CDR3 in amino acids: CASSPTGGSTGELFF. The CDR3 DNA is TGTGCCAGCAGCCCAACAGGGGGTAGCACCGGGGAGCTGTTTTTT. Based on the CDR3 plus reference TRBV7-2 and TRBJ2-2, the full variable domain is GAGVSQSPSNKVTEKGKDVELRCDPISGHTALYWYRQSLGQGLEFLIYFQGNSAPDKSGLPSDRFSAERTGGSVSTLTIQRTQQEDSAVYLCASSPTGGSTGELFFGEGSRLTVL.

The V call is TRBV20-1, the J call TRBJ2-1; TRBD2 agrees at 7 bases. Per the germline V gene, CDR1 is DFQATT and CDR2 is SNEGSKA (reference sequence). The CDR3 loop spans 14 amino acids. V dropped 6 bases and J dropped 2; count of bases not matched to a gene: 7. CDR3 amino acids: CSAASGVPYNEQFF. As DNA, the CDR3 is TGCAGTGCGGCTAGCGGTGTTCCCTACAATGAGCAGTTCTTC.

This clonotype was counted many times. This chain uses TRBV20-1 with TRBJ2-2; 10 bases agree with TRBD2. V was pared by 3 bases and J by 0 bases, with 7 bases of the junction left unmatched. From germline, CDR1 is DFQATT and CDR2 SNEGSKA (reference sequence). The CDR3 is 17 residues long. This chain's CDR3 is CSASSGGLSTNTGELFF. In DNA, the CDR3 is TGCAGTGCTAGTAGCGGGGGGCTCTCCACGAACACCGGGGAGCTGTTTTTT.

This clonotype was counted a few times. The chain joins TRBV6-5 to TRBJ2-5; D unresolved. Germline lookup yields CDR1 MNHEY and CDR2 SVGAGI. The length of the CDR3 is 17 residues. Trimming cost V 5 bases and J 2 bases, with 21 bases left between them. The CDR3 nucleotides are TGTGCCAGCAGTCACCAGGCCTCTGGCCGACAACAAGAGACCCAGTACTTC. Translation: CASSHQASGRQQETQYF.

This clonotype was found a few times. The chain carries TRBV20-1 and TRBJ2-5; possibly TRBD2 for D (5 bases). CDR3 size: 14 residues. Trimming pared 3 bases from V and 5 bases from J, leaving 16 bases between. Germline-derived CDR1 and CDR2 are DFQATT and SNEGSKA (reference sequence). CDR3 in amino acids: CSARAESRGETQYF. The CDR3 coding sequence is TGCAGTGCTAGGGCGGAGTCACGCGGGGAGACCCAGTACTTC.

The V and J genes are TRBV7-9 and TRBJ2-1; 9 bases align to TRBD2. The CDR3 length is 15 residues. The junction had 5 bases not matched to a gene; V was cut back by 3 bases and J by 5 bases. Germline V gene sequence: CDR1 SEHNR, CDR2 FQNEAQ (reference sequence). CDR3 in DNA: TGTGCCAGCAGCTTTAGGGTAGCGGGAGACAATGAGCAGTTCTTC. Translating it yields CASSFRVAGDNEQFF.

Many counts were recorded for this clonotype. The chain is built from TRBV2 and TRBJ2-1; 12 bases agree with TRBD2. Germline values: CDR1 SNHLY, CDR2 FYNNEI. This CDR3 spans 13 amino acids. With 8 bases clipped from V and 8 bases from J, the junction kept 4 bases outside the gene matches. The CDR3 reads CASGTSGLDEQFF. CDR3 DNA sequence: TGTGCCAGCGGGACTAGCGGGTTGGATGAGCAGTTCTTC.

The chain carries TRBV6-1 and TRBJ2-3, with D perhaps TRBD1 or TRBD2 (5 bases each). Germline assignment: CDR1 MNHNS and CDR2 SASEGT. This CDR3 contains 14 residues. Between the trimmed V and J ends, which lost 11 bases and 1 base, there was a span of 16 bases. The CDR3 DNA reads as TGTGCCTCGAGGGACGGCTCGCGCACAGATACGCAGTATTTT. Translation: CASRDGSRTDTQYF.

This clonotype was counted a few times. J is TRBJ2-1 and V is TRBV30; 7 nucleotides match TRBD2. There are 15 residues in the CDR3. The V and J ends lost 4 bases and 0 bases, in that order; junction bases with no gene match: 6. Germline-derived CDR1 and CDR2 are GTSNPN and SVGIG (reference sequence). CDR3 region: CAWTSGPSSYNEQFF. The CDR3 region has the DNA TGTGCCTGGACTAGCGGACCGAGCTCCTACAATGAGCAGTTCTTC.

J is TRBJ1-6 and V is TRBV12-3 or TRBV12-4; TRBD1 aligns across 7 bases. The CDR3 contains 14 residues. J was trimmed by 7 bases and V by 4 bases; bases with no gene match: 4. The CDR3 DNA is TGTGCCAGCAGTTCCGACAGGGTCAATTCACCCCTCCACTTT. Translating gives CASSSDRVNSPLHF.

This clonotype came up a few times. The chain employs TRBV30 and TRBJ2-7, with a tentative D call TRBD1 (8 bases). CDR3 length equals 13 residues. The V and J ends lost 8 bases and 1 base respectively, with 15 bases between them. Germline assignment: CDR1 GTSNPN and CDR2 SVGIG (reference sequence). The CDR3 region is CATDREGSYEQYF. CDR3 in DNA: TGTGCCACGGACAGGGAGGGGTCCTACGAGCAGTACTTC.

This clonotype was recorded a few times. This chain uses TRBV7-6 with TRBJ1-1, with TRBD1 identical over 11 bases. The V segment lost 4 bases and the J segment 0 bases; nucleotides outside the gene matches: 10. The V gene's germline CDR1 is SGHVS and CDR2 FNYEAQ. This CDR3 region has 18 residues. CDR3 protein: CASSSQGADRGLNTEAFF. The CDR3 DNA is TGTGCCAGCAGCTCCCAAGGGGCGGACAGGGGGCTGAACACTGAAGCTTTCTTT.

This sequence joins TRBV4-1 and TRBJ2-2; TRBD2 agrees at 15 bases. Germline V gene lookup returns CDR1 MGHRA and CDR2 YSYEKL. This CDR3 region has 19 residues. Germline trimming cut 3 bases from V and 2 bases from J; bases unmatched to any gene: 7. The DNA for the CDR3 is TGCGCCAGCAGCCACGGACTAGCGGGGGGGGCTGGCAACACCGGGGAGCTGTTTTTT. Translation: CASSHGLAGGAGNTGELFF.

This clonotype occurred a few times. This chain joins TRBV3-1 and TRBJ2-1; D ambiguous. The V end lost 2 bases, the J end lost 8 bases, and 19 bases lay between the germline ends. Germline CDR1 is LGHDT and CDR2 is YNNKEL (reference sequence). This CDR3 region has 16 residues. In DNA, the CDR3 is TGTGCCAGCAGCCAACGTGGCCGCCGGGTTCCCCATGAGCAGTTCTTC. It encodes CASSQRGRRVPHEQFF.

The gene calls are TRBV6-1 and TRBJ2-3, with 8 bases fitting TRBD1. This CDR3 is built from 15 residues. The junction had 13 bases not matched to a gene; V was cut back by 6 bases and J by 8 bases. In germline, CDR1 is MNHNS, CDR2 SASEGT. The CDR3 spells CASRSYQGAGGTQYF. CDR3 DNA sequence: TGTGCCAGCAGGTCATACCAGGGGGCTGGAGGTACGCAGTATTTT.

This chain uses TRBV20-1 with TRBJ2-7; the D gene is possibly TRBD2 (6 bases). The CDR3 runs to 12 residues. CDR1 is DFQATT, CDR2 SNEGSKA, per germline (reference sequence). Trimming removed 7 bases from V and 3 bases from J, with 13 bases in between. This CDR3 is CSVPGLRYEQYF. The CDR3 bases are TGCAGTGTACCGGGACTTCGCTACGAGCAGTACTTC.

This clonotype was seen at least ten times. The chain employs TRBV7-2 and TRBJ2-7, with 8 positions matching TRBD1. Germline loops: CDR1 SGHTA, CDR2 FQGNSA. J gave up 2 bases and V 1 base, and 4 bases lay outside the gene matches. The CDR3 sequence is 15 residues long. This CDR3 is CASSLVMGQAYEQYF. CDR3 nucleotide sequence: TGTGCCAGCAGCTTAGTAATGGGACAGGCCTACGAGCAGTACTTC.

The rearrangement uses TRBV20-1 and TRBJ2-3; D remains unclear. Germline CDR1 and CDR2: DFQATT and SNEGSKA (reference sequence). The V and J ends lost 1 base and 6 bases respectively, with 14 bases between them. CDR3 length equals 14 residues. The CDR3 DNA reads as TGCAGTGCTAGAGCTCGTCCGAGCGATGATACGCAGTATTTT. It codes for CSARARPSDDTQYF.

The chain employs TRBV28 and TRBJ2-7; D is uncertain. V was pared by 6 bases and J by 0 bases, with 12 bases between. Germline V gene data show CDR1 as MDHEN and CDR2 as SYDVKM. CDR3 length: 14 residues. The CDR3 DNA reads as TGTGCCAGCAGACGTACACCTCCCTCCTACGAGCAGTACTTC. This encodes CASRRTPPSYEQYF.

Only a few counts were recorded for this clonotype. This rearrangement joins TRBV3-1 to TRBJ2-3, with 10 bases aligning to TRBD2. J lost 6 bases, V lost 1 base, and 4 bases had no gene match. The germline V gene has CDR1 LGHDT and CDR2 YNNKEL (reference sequence). The CDR3 loop spans 15 amino acids. The CDR3 loop reads CASSQGISGRDTQYF. CDR3 nucleotide sequence: TGTGCCAGCAGCCAAGGAATTAGCGGGAGGGATACGCAGTATTTT.

The J gene is TRBJ2-3, the V gene TRBV6-2 or TRBV6-3; 15 bases align to TRBD2. This CDR3 comprises 16 residues. Trimming removed 4 bases from V and 5 bases from J; junction bases left unmatched: 4. Germline assignment: CDR1 MNHEY and CDR2 SVGEGT. CDR3 in DNA: TGTGCCAGCAGTTGGACTAGCGGGGGGGTCTTAGATACGCAGTATTTT. Translation: CASSWTSGGVLDTQYF.

In its sample, this clonotype was seen many times. V is TRBV7-9 and J is TRBJ1-2; 9 bases line up with TRBD1. CDR3 length: 12 amino acids. Trimming cost V 10 bases and J 3 bases; bases outside gene matches: 3. Germline-derived CDR1 and CDR2 are SEHNR and FQNEAQ (reference sequence). This CDR3 is CATTGGDYGYTF. The CDR3 DNA reads as TGTGCCACAACAGGGGGCGACTATGGCTACACCTTC.

At least ten counts were recorded for this clonotype. This chain links TRBV10-3 with TRBJ2-5; D perhaps matches TRBD2 (6 bases). The CDR3 has 17 amino acids. CDR1 and CDR2 from the germline V gene are ENHRY and SYGVKD. Trimming removed 10 bases at V and 3 bases at J, with 27 bases between. The chain's CDR3 is CATATLSFAGIKETQYF. CDR3 bases: TGTGCCACCGCGACCCTTTCTTTTGCGGGGATAAAAGAGACCCAGTACTTC.

This chain uses TRBV7-3 with TRBJ2-3, with 12 bases matching TRBD2. The V segment lost 8 bases and the J segment 5 bases; nucleotides outside the gene matches: 8. The germline V gene encodes CDR1 SGHTA and CDR2 FQGTGA. This CDR3 spans 15 amino acids. CDR3 DNA: TGTGCCAGCGGGGCTAGCGGGAGGGCCGAAGATACGCAGTATTTT. Amino acid sequence: CASGASGRAEDTQYF. Full variable domain (missing parts from reference TRBV7-3 and TRBJ2-3): GAGVSQTPSNKVTEKGKYVELRCDPISGHTALYWYRQSLGQGPEFLIYFQGTGAADDSGLPNDRFFAVRPEGSVSTLKIQRTERGDSAVYLCASGASGRAEDTQYFGPGTRLTVL.